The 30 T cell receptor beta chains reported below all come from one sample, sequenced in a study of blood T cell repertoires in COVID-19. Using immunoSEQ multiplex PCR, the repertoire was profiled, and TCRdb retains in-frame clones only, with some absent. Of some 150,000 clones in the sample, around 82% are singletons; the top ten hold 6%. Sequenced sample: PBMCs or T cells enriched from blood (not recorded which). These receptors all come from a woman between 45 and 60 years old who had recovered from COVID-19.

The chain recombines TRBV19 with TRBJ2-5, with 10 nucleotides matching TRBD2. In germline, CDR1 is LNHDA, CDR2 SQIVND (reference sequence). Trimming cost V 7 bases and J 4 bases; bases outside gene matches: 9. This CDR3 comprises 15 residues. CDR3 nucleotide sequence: TGTGCCAGTATCTCGGAGCGGGGGGGCACAGAGACCCAGTACTTC. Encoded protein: CASISERGGTETQYF.

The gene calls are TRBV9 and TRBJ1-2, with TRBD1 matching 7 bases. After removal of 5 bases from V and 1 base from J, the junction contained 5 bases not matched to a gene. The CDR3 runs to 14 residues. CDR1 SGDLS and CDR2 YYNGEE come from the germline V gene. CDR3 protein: CASSQGQYNYGYTF. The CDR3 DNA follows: TGTGCCAGCAGTCAGGGACAGTATAACTATGGCTACACCTTC. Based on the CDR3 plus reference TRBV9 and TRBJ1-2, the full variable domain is DSGVTQTPKHLITATGQRVTLRCSPRSGDLSVYWYQQSLDQGLQFLIQYYNGEERAKGNILERFSAQQFPDLHSELNLSSLELGDSALYFCASSQGQYNYGYTFGSGTRLTVV.

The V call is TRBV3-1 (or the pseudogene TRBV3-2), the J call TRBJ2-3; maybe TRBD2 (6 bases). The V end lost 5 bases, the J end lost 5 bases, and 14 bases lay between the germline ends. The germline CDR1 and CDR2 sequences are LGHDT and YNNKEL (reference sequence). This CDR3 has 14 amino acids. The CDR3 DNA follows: TGTGCCAGCAGCGCGGGGAACACGAAAGATACGCAGTATTTT. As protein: CASSAGNTKDTQYF.

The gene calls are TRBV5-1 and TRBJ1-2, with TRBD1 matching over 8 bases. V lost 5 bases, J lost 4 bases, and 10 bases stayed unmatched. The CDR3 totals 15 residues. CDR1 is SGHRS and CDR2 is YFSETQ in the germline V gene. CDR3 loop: CASSEDRVVSYGYTF. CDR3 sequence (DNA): TGCGCCAGCAGTGAGGACAGGGTGGTTTCCTATGGCTACACCTTC.

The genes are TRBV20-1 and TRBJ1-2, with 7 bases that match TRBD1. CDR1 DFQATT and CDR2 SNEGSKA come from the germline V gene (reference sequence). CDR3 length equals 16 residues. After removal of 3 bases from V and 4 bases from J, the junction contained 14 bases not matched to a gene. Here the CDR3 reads CSASGDSRSSTYGYTF. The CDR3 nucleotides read TGCAGTGCTAGTGGGGACAGCCGGAGCTCGACCTATGGCTACACCTTC.

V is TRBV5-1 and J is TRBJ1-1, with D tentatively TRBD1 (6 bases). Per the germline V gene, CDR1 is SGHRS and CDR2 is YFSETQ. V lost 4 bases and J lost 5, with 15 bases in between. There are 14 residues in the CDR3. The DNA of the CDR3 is TGCGCCAGCAGCGCAACAGGGAGGGGGACTGAAGCTTTCTTT. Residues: CASSATGRGTEAFF.

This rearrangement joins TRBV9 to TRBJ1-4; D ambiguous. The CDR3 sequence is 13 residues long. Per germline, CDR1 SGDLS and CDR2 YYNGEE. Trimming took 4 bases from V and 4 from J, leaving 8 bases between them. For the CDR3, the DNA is TGTGCCAGCAGCCCTGGCCTTAATGAAAAACTGTTTTTT. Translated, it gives CASSPGLNEKLFF.

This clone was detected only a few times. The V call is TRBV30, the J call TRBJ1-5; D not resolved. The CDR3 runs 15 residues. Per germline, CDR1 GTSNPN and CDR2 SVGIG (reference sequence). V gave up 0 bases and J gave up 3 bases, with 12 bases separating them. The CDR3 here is CAWSVEGSLNQPQHF. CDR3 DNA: TGTGCCTGGAGTGTAGAGGGATCCCTCAATCAGCCCCAGCATTTT.

Here the CDR3 DNA reads TGTGCCACCAGTGCGAGGGCTTCGTGGGGGGAGCTGTTTTTT. It yields the protein CATSARASWGELFF. This chain joins TRBV24-1 and TRBJ2-2; D may be TRBD2 (5 bases). Deletions cut 5 bases from V and 8 bases from J, with 14 bases between. The CDR3 runs to 14 residues. Germline V CDR1 and CDR2: KGHDR, SFDVKD.

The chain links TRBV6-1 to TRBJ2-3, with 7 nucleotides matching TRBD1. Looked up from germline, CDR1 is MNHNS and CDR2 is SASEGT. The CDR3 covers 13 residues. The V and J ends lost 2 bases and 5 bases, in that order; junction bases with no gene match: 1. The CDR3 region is CASSEQGEDTQYF. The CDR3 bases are TGTGCCAGCAGTGAACAGGGGGAAGATACGCAGTATTTT.

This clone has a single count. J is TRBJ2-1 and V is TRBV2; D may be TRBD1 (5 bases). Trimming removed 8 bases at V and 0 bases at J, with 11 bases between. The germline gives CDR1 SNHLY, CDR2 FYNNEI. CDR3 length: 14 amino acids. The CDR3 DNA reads TGTGCCAGCCAGGGCGGTAGCTCCTACAATGAGCAGTTCTTC. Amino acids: CASQGGSSYNEQFF.

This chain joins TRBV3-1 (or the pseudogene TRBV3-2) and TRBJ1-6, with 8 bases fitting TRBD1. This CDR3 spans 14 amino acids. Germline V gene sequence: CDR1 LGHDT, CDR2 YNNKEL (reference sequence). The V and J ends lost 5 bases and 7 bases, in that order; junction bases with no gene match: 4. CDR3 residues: CASSFGQGNSPLHF. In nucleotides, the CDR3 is TGTGCCAGCAGCTTCGGACAGGGCAATTCACCCCTCCACTTT.

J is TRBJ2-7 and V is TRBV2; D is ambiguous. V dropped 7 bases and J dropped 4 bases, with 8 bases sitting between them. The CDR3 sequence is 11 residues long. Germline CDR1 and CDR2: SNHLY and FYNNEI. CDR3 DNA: TGTGCCAGCAACCGAGAATACGAGCAGTACTTC. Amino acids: CASNREYEQYF.

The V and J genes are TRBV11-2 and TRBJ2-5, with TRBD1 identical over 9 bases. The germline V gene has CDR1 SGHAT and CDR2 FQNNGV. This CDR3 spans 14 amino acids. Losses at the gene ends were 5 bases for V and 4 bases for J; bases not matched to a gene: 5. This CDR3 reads CASSPGQGLETQYF. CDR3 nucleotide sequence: TGTGCCAGCAGCCCGGGACAGGGTTTAGAGACCCAGTACTTC. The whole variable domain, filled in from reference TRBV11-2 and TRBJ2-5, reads EAGVAQSPRYKIIEKRQSVAFWCNPISGHATLYWYQQILGQGPKLLIQFQNNGVVDDSQLPKDRFSAERLKGVDSTLKIQPAKLEDSAVYLCASSPGQGLETQYFGPGTRLLVL.

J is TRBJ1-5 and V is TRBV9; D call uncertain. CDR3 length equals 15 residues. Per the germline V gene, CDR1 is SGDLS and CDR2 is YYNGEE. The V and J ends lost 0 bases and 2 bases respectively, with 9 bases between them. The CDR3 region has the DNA TGTGCCAGCAGCGTAGGCGTCAATGGCAATCAGCCCCAGCATTTT. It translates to CASSVGVNGNQPQHF. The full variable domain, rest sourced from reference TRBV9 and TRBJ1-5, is DSGVTQTPKHLITATGQRVTLRCSPRSGDLSVYWYQQSLDQGLQFLIQYYNGEERAKGNILERFSAQQFPDLHSELNLSSLELGDSALYFCASSVGVNGNQPQHFGDGTRLSIL.

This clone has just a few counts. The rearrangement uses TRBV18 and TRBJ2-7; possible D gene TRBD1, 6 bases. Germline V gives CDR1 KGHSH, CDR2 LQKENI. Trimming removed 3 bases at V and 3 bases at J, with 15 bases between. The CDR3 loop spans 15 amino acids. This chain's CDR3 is CASSPGRTDHYEQYF. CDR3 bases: TGTGCCAGCTCACCTGGTCGGACAGACCACTACGAGCAGTACTTC.

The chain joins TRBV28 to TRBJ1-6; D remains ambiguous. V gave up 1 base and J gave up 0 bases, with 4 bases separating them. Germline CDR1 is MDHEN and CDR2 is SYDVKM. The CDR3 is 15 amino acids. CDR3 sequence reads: CASSLYRSYNSPLHF. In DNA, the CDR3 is TGTGCCAGCAGTTTATATCGCTCCTATAATTCACCCCTCCACTTT. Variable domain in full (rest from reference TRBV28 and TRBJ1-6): DVKVTQSSRYLVKRTGEKVFLECVQDMDHENMFWYRQDPGLGLRLIYFSYDVKMKEKGDIPEGYSVSREKKERFSLILESASTNQTSMYLCASSLYRSYNSPLHFGNGTRLTVT.

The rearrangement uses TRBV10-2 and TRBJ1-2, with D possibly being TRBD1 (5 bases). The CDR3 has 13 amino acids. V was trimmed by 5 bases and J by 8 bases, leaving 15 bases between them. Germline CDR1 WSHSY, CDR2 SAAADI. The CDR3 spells CASSLAGGKGYTF. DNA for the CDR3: TGCGCCAGCAGTCTGGCGGGGGGGAAAGGCTACACCTTC.

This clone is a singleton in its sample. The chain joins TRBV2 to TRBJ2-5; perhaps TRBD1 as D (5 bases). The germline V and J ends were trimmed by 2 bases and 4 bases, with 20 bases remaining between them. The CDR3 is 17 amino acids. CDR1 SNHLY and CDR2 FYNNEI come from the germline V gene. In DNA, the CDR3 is TGTGCCAGCAGTGAAACGTTTGGCAGGGAACGGGTAGAGACCCAGTACTTC. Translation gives CASSETFGRERVETQYF.

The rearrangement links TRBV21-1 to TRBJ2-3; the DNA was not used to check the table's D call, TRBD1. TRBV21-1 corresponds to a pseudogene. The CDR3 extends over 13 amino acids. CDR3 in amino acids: CASGGQSTDTQYF. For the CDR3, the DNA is TGTGCCAGCGGGGGACAGAGCACAGATACGCAGTATTTT.

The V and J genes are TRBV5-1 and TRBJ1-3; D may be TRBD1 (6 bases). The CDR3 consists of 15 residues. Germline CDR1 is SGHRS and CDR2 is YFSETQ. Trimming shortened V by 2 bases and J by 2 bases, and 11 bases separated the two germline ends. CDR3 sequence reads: CASSLQGGAGNTIYF. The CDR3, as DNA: TGCGCCAGCAGCTTACAGGGCGGAGCTGGAAACACCATATATTTT. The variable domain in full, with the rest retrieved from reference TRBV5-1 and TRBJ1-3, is KAGVTQTPRYLIKTRGQQVTLSCSPISGHRSVSWYQQTPGQGLQFLFEYFSETQRNKGNFPGRFSGRQFSNSRSEMNVSTLELGDSALYLCASSLQGGAGNTIYFGEGSWLTVV.

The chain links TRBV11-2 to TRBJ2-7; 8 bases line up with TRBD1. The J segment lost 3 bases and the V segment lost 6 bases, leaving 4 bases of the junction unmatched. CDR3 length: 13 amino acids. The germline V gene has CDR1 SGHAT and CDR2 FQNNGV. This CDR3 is CASRGQEHYEQYF. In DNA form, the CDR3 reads TGTGCCAGCAGGGGACAGGAACACTACGAGCAGTACTTC.

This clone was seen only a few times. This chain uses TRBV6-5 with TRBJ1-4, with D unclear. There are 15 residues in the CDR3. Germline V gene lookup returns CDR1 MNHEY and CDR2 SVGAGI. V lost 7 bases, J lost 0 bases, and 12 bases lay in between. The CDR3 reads CASTPPRATNEKLFF. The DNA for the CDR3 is TGTGCCAGCACCCCCCCTAGAGCAACTAATGAAAAACTGTTTTTT.

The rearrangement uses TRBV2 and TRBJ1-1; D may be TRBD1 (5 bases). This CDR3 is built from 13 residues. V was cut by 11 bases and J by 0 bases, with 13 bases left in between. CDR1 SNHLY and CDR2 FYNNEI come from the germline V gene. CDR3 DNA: TGTGCCGGGAGGGGAGGGATGAACACTGAAGCTTTCTTT. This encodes CAGRGGMNTEAFF.

The DNA for the CDR3 is TGCGCCAGCAGCTTAGCGGACTACCTAAGTTTGGGGACCCAGTACTTC. Translation gives CASSLADYLSLGTQYF. The rearrangement joins TRBV5-1 to TRBJ2-5; perhaps TRBD2 as D (6 bases). The V gene's germline CDR1 is SGHRS and CDR2 YFSETQ. The length of the CDR3 is 16 residues. V lost 2 bases and J lost 7, with 21 bases in between.

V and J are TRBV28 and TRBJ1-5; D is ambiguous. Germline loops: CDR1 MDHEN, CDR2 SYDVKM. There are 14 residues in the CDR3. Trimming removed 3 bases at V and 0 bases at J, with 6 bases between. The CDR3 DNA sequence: TGTGCCAGCAGTTTTTCAAATAGCAATCAGCCCCAGCATTTT. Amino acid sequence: CASSFSNSNQPQHF.

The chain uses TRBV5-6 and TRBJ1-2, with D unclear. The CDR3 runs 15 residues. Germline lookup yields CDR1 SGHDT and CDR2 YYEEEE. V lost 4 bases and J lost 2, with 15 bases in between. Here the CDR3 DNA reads TGTGCCAGCAGCCCTCGGGGAGCGCCCAACTATGGCTACACCTTC. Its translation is CASSPRGAPNYGYTF.

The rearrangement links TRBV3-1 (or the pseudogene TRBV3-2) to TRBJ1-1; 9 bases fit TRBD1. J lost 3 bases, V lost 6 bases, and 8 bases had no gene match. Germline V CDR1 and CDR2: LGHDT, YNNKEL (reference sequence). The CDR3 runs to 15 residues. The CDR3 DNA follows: TGTGCCAGCAGATGGGACAGGGCTGGGGACACTGAAGCTTTCTTT. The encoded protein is CASRWDRAGDTEAFF.

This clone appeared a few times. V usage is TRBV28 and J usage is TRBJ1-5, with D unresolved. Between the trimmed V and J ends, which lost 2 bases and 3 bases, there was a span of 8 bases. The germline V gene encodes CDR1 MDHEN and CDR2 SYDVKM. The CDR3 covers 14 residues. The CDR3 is CASSLTGLNQPQHF. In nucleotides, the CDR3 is TGTGCCAGCAGTTTAACTGGACTCAATCAGCCCCAGCATTTT.

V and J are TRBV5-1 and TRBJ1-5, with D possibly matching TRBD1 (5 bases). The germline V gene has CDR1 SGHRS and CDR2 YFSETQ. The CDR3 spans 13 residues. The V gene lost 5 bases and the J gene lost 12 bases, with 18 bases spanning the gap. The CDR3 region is CASSGLLGGHQHF. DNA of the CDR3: TGCGCCAGCAGTGGCCTCTTGGGGGGTCACCAGCATTTT.